The 30 T cell receptor beta chains listed next were all sequenced from one sample in a study of T cells in Graves' hyperthyroidism and ophthalmopathy. RNA transcripts served as the template for amplifying TCR beta CDR3 regions. Using the HTBI primer set, a first-round RT-PCR was run on the TCR CDR3. Each CDR3 protein is one row after TCRdb ran MiXCR on the multiplex PCR reads. This sample has about 250,000 distinct CDR3 sequences, with roughly 20% found just once. Material: blood. The receptor source for this set is a man aged 25-45 years with Graves' ophthalmopathy.

This CDR3 reads CATSDFALGRGVINEQFF. The CDR3 nucleotides are TGTGCCACCAGTGATTTTGCCCTGGGTAGGGGAGTAATCAATGAGCAGTTCTTC. The chain couples TRBV24-1 to TRBJ2-1, with D perhaps given as TRBD1 or TRBD2 (5 bases each). V lost 1 base and J lost 6, with 21 bases in between. This CDR3 has 18 residues. Germline lookup yields CDR1 KGHDR and CDR2 SFDVKD.

V usage is TRBV6-1 and J usage is TRBJ1-3, with D perhaps matching TRBD1 (6 bases). Trimming cost V 6 bases and J 3 bases, with 9 bases left between them. Germline V CDR1 and CDR2: MNHNS, SASEGT. The CDR3 extends over 13 amino acids. The CDR3 sequence: CASRQGNGNTIYF. CDR3 DNA: TGTGCCAGCAGACAGGGTAATGGAAACACCATATATTTT.

This clonotype was recorded many times. The V gene is TRBV28, the J gene TRBJ1-1, with TRBD1 identical over 7 bases. The CDR3 sequence is 15 residues long. Germline lookup yields CDR1 MDHEN and CDR2 SYDVKM. With 5 bases clipped from V and 0 bases from J, the junction kept 6 bases outside the gene matches. CDR3 nucleotides: TGTGCCAGCAGTGCGACAGGGTCGATGAACACTGAAGCTTTCTTT. Translation gives CASSATGSMNTEAFF.

This clonotype was counted a few times. The chain employs TRBV20-1 and TRBJ1-2; D may be TRBD1 (5 bases). The CDR3 consists of 12 residues. Per germline, CDR1 DFQATT and CDR2 SNEGSKA (reference sequence). Trimming removed 6 bases at V and 4 bases at J, with 12 bases between. The CDR3 protein is CSADDSSYGYTF. The CDR3 DNA is TGCAGTGCCGATGACAGTTCCTATGGCTACACCTTC.

This clonotype was detected only a few times. This chain connects TRBV2 to TRBJ2-7; 7 positions agree with TRBD2. The germline CDR1 and CDR2 sequences are SNHLY and FYNNEI. The J segment lost 6 bases and the V segment lost 2 bases, leaving 1 base of the junction unmatched. The CDR3 spans 12 residues. CDR3 DNA sequence: TGTGCCAGCAGTGAACCGGGAGGCGAGCAGTACTTC. Translating it yields CASSEPGGEQYF.

This clonotype has just a few counts. The chain combines TRBV7-9 with TRBJ2-5; no definite D call. This CDR3 spans 15 amino acids. V gave up 3 bases and J gave up 1 base, with 12 bases separating them. Germline V gene sequence: CDR1 SEHNR, CDR2 FQNEAQ (reference sequence). CDR3 protein: CASSFNSATQETQYF. As DNA, the CDR3 is TGTGCCAGCAGCTTCAACTCGGCTACCCAAGAGACCCAGTACTTC.

The chain is built from TRBV27 and TRBJ1-5; D not certain. Per the germline V gene, CDR1 is MNHEY and CDR2 is SMNVEV (reference sequence). Trimming took 2 bases from V and 9 from J, leaving 8 bases between them. The CDR3 is made up of 12 amino acids. CDR3 loop: CASSLLERPQHF. DNA of the CDR3: TGTGCCAGCAGTTTACTCGAACGGCCCCAGCATTTT.

This clonotype was counted only a few times. This chain links TRBV20-1 with TRBJ2-2; 8 bases map to TRBD2. Germline V gives CDR1 DFQATT, CDR2 SNEGSKA (reference sequence). V lost 6 bases, J lost 4 bases, and 7 bases stayed unmatched. CDR3 length: 14 amino acids. As DNA, the CDR3 is TGCAGTGCCGTAACTAGCGGAGGCACCGGGGAGCTGTTTTTT. It specifies CSAVTSGGTGELFF.

This sequence joins TRBV11-2 and TRBJ2-7; the D gene is possibly TRBD1 (6 bases). The CDR3 extends over 14 amino acids. Trimming took off 5 bases at V and 2 bases at J, with 13 bases between the two ends. Germline CDR1 reads SGHAT; CDR2 reads FQNNGV. CDR3 loop: CASSPGTPTYEQYF. The CDR3 DNA is TGTGCCAGCAGCCCAGGGACACCGACCTACGAGCAGTACTTC.

This clonotype was recorded at least ten times. The rearrangement uses TRBV30 and TRBJ2-5; TRBD2 agrees at 13 bases. The J segment lost 4 bases and the V segment lost 5 bases, leaving 1 base of the junction unmatched. CDR1 is GTSNPN and CDR2 is SVGIG in the germline V gene (reference sequence). The CDR3 spans 13 residues. CDR3 DNA sequence: TGTGCCTGGGGACTAGCGGGAGCAGAGACCCAGTACTTC. Encoded protein: CAWGLAGAETQYF.

In its sample, this clonotype was seen a few times. The chain links TRBV7-8 to TRBJ2-5; D unresolved. Trimming cost V 2 bases and J 4 bases, with 11 bases left between them. The CDR3 sequence is 14 residues long. The V gene's germline CDR1 is SGHVS and CDR2 FQNEAQ. CDR3 in DNA: TGTGCCAGCAGCTTAATGGACCCAGCAGAGACCCAGTACTTC. It is translated as CASSLMDPAETQYF.

This clonotype was recorded many times. CDR3 amino acids: CSLGDYNEQFF. CDR3 nucleotide sequence: TGCTCCTTGGGGGATTACAATGAGCAGTTCTTC. The gene calls are TRBV20-1 and TRBJ2-1; D may correspond to TRBD1 or TRBD2 (5 bases each). There are 11 residues in the CDR3. Per the germline V gene, CDR1 is DFQATT and CDR2 is SNEGSKA (reference sequence).

The chain has TRBV5-1 and TRBJ2-5; D is uncertain. Germline loops: CDR1 SGHRS, CDR2 YFSETQ. The CDR3 runs 13 residues. Trimming took off 4 bases at V and 3 bases at J, with 10 bases between the two ends. CDR3 in DNA: TGCGCCAGCAGCCCCCAGTGGAAAGAGACCCAGTACTTC. Protein: CASSPQWKETQYF.

Comments on this clonotype: This may be a read error, as it is one base from a much larger clone. The V gene is TRBV20-1, the J gene TRBJ2-5; 9 bases fit TRBD1. CDR3 length equals 15 residues. Germline CDR1 and CDR2: DFQATT and SNEGSKA (reference sequence). V lost 6 bases to trimming and J lost 4 bases; unmatched junction nucleotides: 12. The CDR3 region has the DNA TGCAGTGCGAGGGCACCCGAGACAGGGGGAGAGACCCAGTACTTC. Protein: CSARAPETGGETQYF.

This clonotype was seen at least ten times. The gene calls are TRBV11-1 and TRBJ1-1; possibly TRBD1 for D (5 bases). With 6 bases removed from V and 1 base from J, the gap between germline ends came to 9 bases. The germline gives CDR1 SGHAT, CDR2 FQDESV (reference sequence). CDR3 size: 13 residues. The CDR3 is CASSTTGNTEAFF. In DNA, the CDR3 is TGTGCCAGCAGTACCACAGGGAACACTGAAGCTTTCTTT.

This clonotype was seen a few times. The chain joins TRBV11-3 to TRBJ2-7, with a tentative D call TRBD1 (6 bases). The CDR3 sequence is 13 residues long. The germline V gene encodes CDR1 SGHNT and CDR2 YENEEA. Trimming shortened V by 10 bases and J by 5 bases, and 18 bases separated the two germline ends. Written as DNA, the CDR3 is TGTGCCATATACAGGGAAACCCCTCACGAGCAGTACTTC. It is translated as CAIYRETPHEQYF.

This rearrangement joins TRBV5-1 to TRBJ2-5; no reliable D call. Trimming left V 4 bases short and J 0 bases short, with 4 bases between. The CDR3 contains 12 residues. CDR1 and CDR2 (germline): SGHRS, YFSETQ. The CDR3 loop reads CASSGYQETQYF. CDR3 coding DNA: TGCGCCAGCAGCGGGTACCAAGAGACCCAGTACTTC.

This clonotype occurred many times. V and J are TRBV28 and TRBJ1-1; D gene unclear. This CDR3 region has 13 residues. V shed 3 bases and J shed 5 bases, with 10 bases lying between them. CDR1 and CDR2 from the germline V gene are MDHEN and SYDVKM. CDR3: CASSFGRKTEAFF. The CDR3 DNA is TGTGCCAGCAGTTTTGGAAGGAAAACTGAAGCTTTCTTT.

The rearrangement links TRBV20-1 to TRBJ2-3; D is ambiguous. The length of the CDR3 is 13 residues. Trimming removed 5 bases from V and 1 base from J, with 10 bases in between. Germline V CDR1 and CDR2: DFQATT, SNEGSKA (reference sequence). CDR3 region: CSAPGRGTDTQYF. The DNA for the CDR3 is TGCAGTGCTCCCGGACGAGGCACAGATACGCAGTATTTT.

Regarding this clonotype: A single base separates this from a much larger clone, so it may be a read error. The chain combines TRBV12-3 or TRBV12-4 with TRBJ2-1, with 9 bases aligning to TRBD2. The CDR3 consists of 14 residues. The CDR3 region is CGSLRGGSYNEQFF. The CDR3 region has the DNA TGTGGCAGCTTGCGGGGGGGATCTTACAATGAGCAGTTCTTC.

This clonotype was observed many times. The chain combines TRBV3-1 with TRBJ2-7; no reliable D call. The ends were cut back, 1 base at V and 9 bases at J, with 13 bases in the middle. CDR1 is LGHDT, CDR2 YNNKEL, per germline (reference sequence). CDR3 size: 13 residues. The CDR3 DNA reads as TGTGCCAGCAGCCAAGTCGAAGGAAAAGGGCAGTACTTC. Its protein is CASSQVEGKGQYF.

This sequence joins TRBV27 and TRBJ2-5, with TRBD1 identical over 7 bases. The CDR3 totals 14 residues. CDR1 and CDR2 (germline): MNHEY, SMNVEV (reference sequence). V lost 6 bases, J lost 4 bases, and 8 bases stayed unmatched. This CDR3 is CASRQDRVAETQYF. The CDR3, as DNA: TGTGCCAGCAGACAAGACAGGGTTGCAGAGACCCAGTACTTC.

There are a few counts of this clonotype. V usage is TRBV20-1 and J usage is TRBJ2-1, with 7 bases aligning to TRBD2. Germline CDR1 reads DFQATT; CDR2 reads SNEGSKA (reference sequence). The CDR3 is 12 amino acids. V lost 3 bases, J lost 12 bases, and 8 bases stayed unmatched. The CDR3 is CSARELAYGQFF. The CDR3 nucleotides are TGCAGTGCTAGGGAACTAGCGTATGGGCAGTTCTTC.

This clonotype was counted between two and nine times. This chain joins TRBV10-3 and TRBJ2-1; D is unresolved. Trimming took off 6 bases at V and 6 bases at J, with 18 bases between the two ends. CDR3 size: 15 residues. CDR1 and CDR2 from the germline V gene are ENHRY and SYGVKD. The CDR3 nucleotides are TGTGCCATCAGCGGCCGCACTGGCGAGGCCAATGAGCAGTTCTTC. It codes for CAISGRTGEANEQFF.

V and J are TRBV14 and TRBJ2-5; D unclear. The CDR3 is made up of 12 amino acids. CDR1 and CDR2 (germline): SGHDN, FVKESK. V gave up 5 bases and J gave up 2 bases, with 6 bases separating them. The CDR3 region has the DNA TGTGCCAGCAGCTTTAGACAAGAGACCCAGTACTTC. Its protein product is CASSFRQETQYF.

This clonotype was counted a few times. The chain joins TRBV5-1 to TRBJ2-1; 8 bases are a match to TRBD2. The CDR3 loop spans 15 amino acids. Losses at the gene ends were 4 bases for V and 3 bases for J; bases not matched to a gene: 6. Germline V gene data show CDR1 as SGHRS and CDR2 as YFSETQ. CDR3 nucleotides: TGCGCCAGCAGCCCGGGACTAGACCTCTACAATGAGCAGTTCTTC. This translates into CASSPGLDLYNEQFF.

The rearrangement joins TRBV5-5 to TRBJ2-7, with 9 bases fitting TRBD2. V was clipped by 1 base and J by 4 bases; unmatched bases: 6. The CDR3 has 15 amino acids. Germline CDR1 is SGHKS and CDR2 is YYEKEE (reference sequence). CDR3 loop: CASSLWAGGKYEQYF. The CDR3, as DNA: TGTGCCAGCAGCTTGTGGGCGGGAGGGAAGTACGAGCAGTACTTC.

On this clonotype: The junction differs from germline at one of its ends, possibly a read error. The V call is TRBV11-1, the J call TRBJ2-4; D remains ambiguous. CDR1 is SGHAT and CDR2 is FQDESV in the germline V gene (reference sequence). The CDR3 runs 14 residues. CDR3 DNA sequence: TGTGCCAGCAGCGTAGCAGGTCGCCCAAACATTCAGTACTTC. This gives the protein CASSVAGRPNIQYF.

The chain joins TRBV6-2 or TRBV6-3 to TRBJ2-1; 8 bases align to TRBD2. Unmatched junction bases numbered 12, after V lost 3 bases and J lost 8 bases. Germline V gene lookup returns CDR1 MNHEY and CDR2 SVGEGT. This CDR3 region has 16 residues. The chain's CDR3 is CASSYRLAGTTYEQFF. As DNA, the CDR3 is TGTGCCAGCAGTTATCGGCTAGCGGGTACTACGTATGAGCAGTTCTTC.

The V and J genes are TRBV7-3 and TRBJ1-1; 7 bases map to TRBD1. CDR1 SGHTA and CDR2 FQGTGA come from the germline V gene. The J segment lost 0 bases and the V segment lost 5 bases, leaving 3 bases of the junction unmatched. The CDR3 totals 14 residues. This CDR3 reads CASSMDRMNTEAFF. CDR3 sequence (DNA): TGTGCCAGCAGCATGGACAGGATGAACACTGAAGCTTTCTTT.